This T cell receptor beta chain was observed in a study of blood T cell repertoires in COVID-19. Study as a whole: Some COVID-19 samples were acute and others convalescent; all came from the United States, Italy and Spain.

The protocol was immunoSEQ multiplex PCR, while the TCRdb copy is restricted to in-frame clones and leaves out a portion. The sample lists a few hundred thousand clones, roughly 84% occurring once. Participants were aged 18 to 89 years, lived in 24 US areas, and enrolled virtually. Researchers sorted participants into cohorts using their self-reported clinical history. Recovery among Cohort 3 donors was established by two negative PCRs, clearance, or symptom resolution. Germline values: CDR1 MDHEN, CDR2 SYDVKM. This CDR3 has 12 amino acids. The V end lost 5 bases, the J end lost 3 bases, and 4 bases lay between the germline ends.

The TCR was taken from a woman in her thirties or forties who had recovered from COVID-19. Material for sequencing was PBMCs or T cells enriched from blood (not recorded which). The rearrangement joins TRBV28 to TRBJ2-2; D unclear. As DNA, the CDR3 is TGTGCCAGCAGTCCGGACACCGGGGAGCTGTTTTTT. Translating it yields CASSPDTGELFF.